This T cell receptor (beta chain) was documented in a study of cytomegalovirus exposure and HLA in healthy donors. The donors were part of the validation cohort of around 110 subjects. That cohort was separate from the first cohort, which comprised 666 subjects. TCRdb keeps only in-frame clones here, not all; method: immunoSEQ multiplex PCR. The data contain around 99,000 clones, more than 70% of them singletons. The CDR3 has 15 residues. Germline V gene data show CDR1 as MRHNA and CDR2 as SNTAGT. Trimming took off 3 bases at V and 0 bases at J, with 9 bases between the two ends. The V call is TRBV6-4, the J call TRBJ2-1; D is possibly TRBD2 (6 bases). The sequencing input was PBMCs. The source of this sequence is a woman between 18 and 30 years old in good health and CMV-seronegative. The DNA of the CDR3 is TGTGCCAGCAGTGAAGCGGGCGGCTCCTACAATGAGCAGTTCTTC. Translated, it gives CASSEAGGSYNEQFF.